These 21 T cell receptor beta chains came from one sample sequenced in a study of early T cells in non-severe SARS-CoV-2 infection (dated by TCRdb to the early 2020s). The method behind the library was 5' RACE. The instrument given in TCRdb is NextSeq 500. Through fastp at Q25 and MiXCR, TCRdb rebuilt clones from the public reads, retaining in-frame beta chains. CDR3 protein sequences are deduplicated, and each keeps its most common genes and DNA. Here the sample has under 55,000 distinct CDR3 sequences; around a tenth occur a single time. The ten largest account for roughly 22% of the sample. Sequenced: whole blood. These receptors were obtained from an adult who was a healthcare worker with PCR-confirmed SARS-CoV-2 infection or an uninfected control (not recorded which).

The sample holds a few counts of this clonotype. The V and J genes are TRBV11-2 and TRBJ2-5, with TRBD1 matching 7 bases. The germline CDR1 and CDR2 sequences are SGHAT and FQNNGV. With 6 bases clipped from V and 2 bases from J, the junction kept 6 bases outside the gene matches. This CDR3 is 14 amino acids long. The CDR3 sequence: CASREPGQQETQYF. The CDR3 coding sequence is TGTGCCAGCAGGGAACCGGGACAGCAAGAGACCCAGTACTTC.

In its sample, this clonotype was seen many times. The V gene is TRBV3-1, the J gene TRBJ1-4; D ambiguous. There are 15 residues in the CDR3. CDR1 is LGHDT and CDR2 is YNNKEL in the germline V gene (reference sequence). Trimming stripped 0 bases from V and 3 bases from J, with 8 bases between. CDR3 loop: CASSQDRWANEKLFF. CDR3 in DNA: TGTGCCAGCAGCCAAGATAGATGGGCTAATGAAAAACTGTTTTTT. Looking up the rest from reference TRBV3-1 and TRBJ1-4 gives the full variable domain: DTAVSQTPKYLVTQMGNDKSIKCEQNLGHDTMYWYKQDSKKFLKIMFSYNNKELIINETVPNRFSPKSPDKAHLNLHINSLELGDSAVYFCASSQDRWANEKLFFGSGTQLSVL.

Many counts were recorded for this clonotype. This chain uses TRBV20-1 with TRBJ2-7; 11 bases match TRBD2. Germline loops: CDR1 DFQATT, CDR2 SNEGSKA (reference sequence). CDR3 length: 15 residues. The V and J ends lost 2 bases and 3 bases, in that order; junction bases with no gene match: 6. CDR3 coding DNA: TGCAGTGCTAGACCGGGACTAGCGGAACACTACGAGCAGTACTTC. Its translation: CSARPGLAEHYEQYF.

At least ten counts were recorded for this clonotype. The J gene is TRBJ2-7, the V gene TRBV4-1; D is uncertain. The CDR3 is 15 residues long. Trimming cost V 1 base and J 1 base, with 11 bases left between them. Germline V gene data show CDR1 as MGHRA and CDR2 as YSYEKL. CDR3 in DNA: TGCGCCAGCAGCCAAGCGGATCGAGTTTCCTACGAGCAGTACTTC. Translation: CASSQADRVSYEQYF.

V and J are TRBV3-1 and TRBJ2-5; D is undetermined. Germline assignment: CDR1 LGHDT and CDR2 YNNKEL (reference sequence). V gave up 0 bases and J gave up 4 bases, with 6 bases separating them. CDR3 size: 13 residues. CDR3 amino acids: CASSQDTPETQYF. The CDR3 DNA reads as TGTGCCAGCAGCCAAGATACCCCAGAGACCCAGTACTTC.

There are a few counts of this clonotype. The gene calls are TRBV6-1 and TRBJ1-3; a possible D gene is TRBD1 (6 bases). The CDR3 spans 14 residues. V gave up 10 bases and J gave up 4 bases, with 17 bases separating them. Germline loops: CDR1 MNHNS, CDR2 SASEGT. The CDR3 protein is CAIFAQGNGNTIYF. Here the CDR3 DNA reads TGTGCCATCTTTGCACAGGGAAACGGAAACACCATATATTTT.

The chain joins TRBV20-1 to TRBJ2-7; D possibly corresponds to TRBD1 (6 bases). The CDR3 is 14 amino acids. Germline V gives CDR1 DFQATT, CDR2 SNEGSKA (reference sequence). The germline V and J ends were trimmed by 1 base and 3 bases, with 13 bases remaining between them. CDR3 nucleotides: TGCAGTGCTAGAGTTGGGACACTTCACTACGAGCAGTACTTC. Its protein product is CSARVGTLHYEQYF.

This clonotype has at least ten counts. V usage is TRBV5-1 and J usage is TRBJ2-5; 7 nucleotides match TRBD1. The V segment lost 4 bases and the J segment 9 bases; nucleotides outside the gene matches: 3. The germline gives CDR1 SGHRS, CDR2 YFSETQ. This CDR3 has 11 residues. The CDR3: CASSRTGAQYF. CDR3 DNA: TGCGCCAGCAGCCGCACAGGGGCCCAGTACTTC.

This clonotype was recorded at least ten times. The rearrangement joins TRBV5-6 to TRBJ1-2; D unresolved. This CDR3 is built from 14 residues. Trimming stripped 4 bases from V and 4 bases from J, with 14 bases between. The V gene's germline CDR1 is SGHDT and CDR2 YYEEEE. The DNA for the CDR3 is TGTGCCAGCAGCCTGGTGGTTGATAGCTATGGCTACACCTTC. The encoded protein is CASSLVVDSYGYTF.

Many counts were recorded for this clonotype. CDR3 in amino acids: CASSRPGVGEQFF. As DNA, the CDR3 is TGTGCCAGCAGCCGGCCGGGGGTCGGTGAGCAGTTCTTC. The rearrangement joins TRBV7-9 to TRBJ2-1; TRBD2 is a possible D gene (6 bases). Deletions cut 5 bases from V and 9 bases from J, with 14 bases between. Per the germline V gene, CDR1 is SEHNR and CDR2 is FQNEAQ (reference sequence). This CDR3 contains 13 residues.

The table lists this clonotype with many counts. CDR3 nucleotide sequence: TGCAGTGCTACCCGGGACAGGAACACTGAAGCTTTCTTT. This sequence encodes CSATRDRNTEAFF. V gene TRBV20-1 combines with J gene TRBJ1-1; TRBD1 matches 7 bases. This CDR3 has 13 residues. Germline CDR1 DFQATT, CDR2 SNEGSKA (reference sequence). Losses at the gene ends were 4 bases for V and 1 base for J; bases not matched to a gene: 3.

At least ten counts were recorded for this clonotype. This chain joins TRBV6-2 or TRBV6-3 and TRBJ2-1; 11 positions match TRBD2. With V trimmed by 6 bases and J by 0 bases, 7 bases remained unmatched. There are 17 residues in the CDR3. CDR1 and CDR2 (germline): MNHEY, SVGEGT. Here the CDR3 reads CASRQLTSGSSYNEQFF. CDR3 nucleotides: TGTGCCAGCAGGCAACTTACTAGCGGGAGCTCCTACAATGAGCAGTTCTTC.

Many counts were recorded for this clonotype. This chain uses TRBV9 with TRBJ2-1, with 12 nucleotides matching TRBD2. The CDR3 length is 17 residues. Losses at the gene ends were 4 bases for V and 2 bases for J; bases not matched to a gene: 7. CDR1 SGDLS and CDR2 YYNGEE come from the germline V gene. The CDR3 spells CASSPKLAGGTYNEQFF. CDR3 in DNA: TGTGCCAGCAGCCCGAAACTAGCGGGAGGCACCTACAATGAGCAGTTCTTC.

This clonotype was counted only a few times. The genes are TRBV10-3 and TRBJ1-6, with TRBD1 as a possible D gene (6 bases). CDR1 is ENHRY, CDR2 SYGVKD, per germline. The CDR3 consists of 15 residues. With 7 bases removed from V and 5 bases from J, the gap between germline ends came to 15 bases. CDR3 bases: TGTGCCATCACCCAGGACAGAAACAATAATTCACCCCTCCACTTT. Protein sequence: CAITQDRNNNSPLHF.

This clonotype was detected many times. The chain employs TRBV6-2 or TRBV6-3 and TRBJ2-1; D is uncertain. V lost 8 bases, J lost 10 bases, and 12 bases lay in between. Per the germline V gene, CDR1 is MNHEY and CDR2 is SVGEGT. This CDR3 spans 11 amino acids. DNA of the CDR3: TGTGCCAGCGGGCCCCAGGCAGAGCAGTTCTTC. Encoded protein: CASGPQAEQFF.

The chain uses TRBV28 and TRBJ2-3; possibly TRBD2 for D (5 bases). CDR1 is MDHEN, CDR2 SYDVKM, per germline. The V end was cut by 2 bases, the J end by 0 bases, with 9 bases between. This CDR3 region has 15 residues. This CDR3 reads CASSLTGTSTDTQYF. The CDR3 DNA is TGTGCCAGCAGTTTAACGGGAACTAGCACAGATACGCAGTATTTT.

At least ten counts were recorded for this clonotype. This chain links TRBV12-3 or TRBV12-4 with TRBJ2-1, with 16 bases that match TRBD2. J gave up 6 bases and V 5 bases, and 10 bases lay outside the gene matches. CDR3 length: 18 residues. The CDR3 DNA is TGTGCCAGCAGTACGGGACTAGCGGGAGGGCCTAGTGGCAATGAGCAGTTCTTC. Protein product: CASSTGLAGGPSGNEQFF.

This clonotype appeared a few times. The chain is built from TRBV27 and TRBJ1-1; D is perhaps TRBD1 (6 bases). V was trimmed by 4 bases and J by 4 bases, leaving 19 bases between them. The CDR3 contains 16 residues. In germline, CDR1 is MNHEY, CDR2 SMNVEV (reference sequence). CDR3 region: CASSSFAQGRGTEAFF. The CDR3 nucleotides read TGTGCCAGCAGTTCATTCGCACAGGGACGAGGCACTGAAGCTTTCTTT.

This sequence joins TRBV20-1 and TRBJ2-1, with TRBD2 identical over 16 bases. The V and J ends lost 6 bases and 0 bases, in that order; junction bases with no gene match: 5. CDR1 and CDR2 (germline): DFQATT, SNEGSKA (reference sequence). The CDR3 spans 17 residues. The CDR3 reads CSAGTSGRASSYNEQFF. The CDR3 nucleotides read TGCAGTGCCGGGACTAGCGGGAGGGCTAGCTCCTACAATGAGCAGTTCTTC.

This clonotype was recorded at least ten times. This rearrangement joins TRBV7-9 to TRBJ1-2; D ambiguous. Trimming removed 1 base at V and 4 bases at J, with 7 bases between. The CDR3 extends over 13 amino acids. Germline V gives CDR1 SEHNR, CDR2 FQNEAQ (reference sequence). The CDR3 region is CASSLEATYGYTF. The CDR3 bases are TGTGCCAGCAGCTTAGAGGCCACCTATGGCTACACCTTC.

The chain is built from TRBV28 and TRBJ2-4; 10 bases agree with TRBD1. The CDR3 sequence is 13 residues long. Germline CDR1 and CDR2: MDHEN and SYDVKM. With V trimmed by 10 bases and J by 8 bases, 8 bases remained unmatched. CDR3 in DNA: TGTGCCACCACTCGACAGGGGGCTGACATTCAGTACTTC. The encoded protein is CATTRQGADIQYF.